The table lists the clone carrying this TCR beta chain with many counts. Its target is not known. The TCR beta CDR3 regions underwent amplification using RNA transcripts as the source. Primed by the HTBI set, a first-round RT-PCR was run on the TCR CDR3. TCRdb independently ran MiXCR on the multiplex PCR reads; one entry per CDR3 protein. Here the sample spans roughly 570,000 distinct CDR3 sequences, 15% to 18% being singletons. The CDR3 length is 14 residues. The trim removed 5 bases at V and 4 bases at J, leaving 4 bases unmatched. Germline-derived CDR1 and CDR2 are MDHEN and SYDVKM. This specimen comes from a study of T cells in Graves' hyperthyroidism and ophthalmopathy. Study summary: The authors collected peripheral blood at initial diagnosis, before any treatment. General study findings and limits: Among clonotypes expanded in thyroid above 0.001, most were also found in blood. From stable hyperthyroidism, ophthalmopathy was set apart by a 13 V-J model.

The rearrangement joins TRBV28 to TRBJ1-1, with 10 bases lining up with TRBD1. The sample taken for sequencing was blood. This TCR came from a woman in her twenties or thirties with Graves' hyperthyroidism. CDR3 sequence reads: CASSPRDRGTEAFF. The CDR3 DNA reads TGTGCCAGCAGTCCCCGGGACAGGGGCACTGAAGCTTTCTTT. The full variable domain, with the rest looked up from reference TRBV28 and TRBJ1-1, is DVKVTQSSRYLVKRTGEKVFLECVQDMDHENMFWYRQDPGLGLRLIYFSYDVKMKEKGDIPEGYSVSREKKERFSLILESASTNQTSMYLCASSPRDRGTEAFFGQGTRLTVV.